The present T cell receptor beta chain was sequenced within a study of graft-versus-host responses after intestinal transplantation. The CDR3 has 13 residues. From germline, CDR1 is SQVTM and CDR2 ANQGSEA. V was trimmed by 4 bases and J by 0 bases, leaving 9 bases between them. Lymphocytes from graft epithelium and lamina propria were isolated. Using immunoSEQ multiplex PCR, the repertoire was profiled, and TCRdb retains in-frame clones only, with some absent. Here the sample spans under 15,000 clones, 70% to 85% being singletons. Sequenced material: ileum tissue, taken roughly 26 days after intestinal transplant. The receptor's source is a human patient who received an intestinal transplant, so some T cells may come from the graft donor. The V call is TRBV29-1, the J call TRBJ1-1; no firm D call. CDR3 loop: CSVVGSVNTEAFF. The CDR3 DNA is TGCAGCGTTGTGGGTAGCGTGAACACTGAAGCTTTCTTT.